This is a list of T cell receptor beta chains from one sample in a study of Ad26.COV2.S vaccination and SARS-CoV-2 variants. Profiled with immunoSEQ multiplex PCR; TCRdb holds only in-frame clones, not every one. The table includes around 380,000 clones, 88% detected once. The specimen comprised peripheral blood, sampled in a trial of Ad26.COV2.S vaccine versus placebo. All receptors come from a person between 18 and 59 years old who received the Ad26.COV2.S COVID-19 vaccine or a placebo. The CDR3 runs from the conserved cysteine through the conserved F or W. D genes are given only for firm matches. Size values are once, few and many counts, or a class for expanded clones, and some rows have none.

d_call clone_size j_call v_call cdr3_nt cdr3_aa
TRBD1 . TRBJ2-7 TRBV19 TGTGCCAGTAGTTCACGGGACAGGGGTATCTACGAGCAGTACTTC CASSSRDRGIYEQYF
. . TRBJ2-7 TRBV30 TGTGCCTGGTCAGGGGACTATGGATCCTACGAGCAGTACTTC CAWSGDYGSYEQYF
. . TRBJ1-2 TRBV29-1 TGCAGCGTGGCAAGGACGGGAGGAGTCTATGGCTACACCTTC CSVARTGGVYGYTF
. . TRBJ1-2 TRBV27 TGTGCCAGCAGTGAGGGTGAGGCATGGGGCTACACCTTC CASSEGEAWGYTF
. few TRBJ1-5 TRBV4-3 TGCGCCAGCAGCCAAGAACGTTCCGGCTTTAATCAGCCCCAGCATTTT CASSQERSGFNQPQHF
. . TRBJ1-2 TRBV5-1 TGCGCCAGCAGCTTGGACAGAACGGAATATGGCTACACCTTC CASSLDRTEYGYTF
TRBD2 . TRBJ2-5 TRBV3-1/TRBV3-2 TGTGCCAGCAGCCTTGGGACTAGCGGGGGTGAGACCCAGTACTTC CASSLGTSGGETQYF
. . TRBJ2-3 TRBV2 TGTGCCAGCAGCAACTTACGGGGGGCCTCCACAGATACGCAGTATTTT CASSNLRGASTDTQYF
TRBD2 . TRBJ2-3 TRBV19 TGTGCCAGTAGTCTCCTTTCTGGACTAGCGGGGAGCACAGATACGCAGTATTTT CASSLLSGLAGSTDTQYF
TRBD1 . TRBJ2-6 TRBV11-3 TGTGCCAGCAGCTTAGGCGGCAGGGGGCTCTCTGCCGGGGCCAACGTCCTGACTTTC CASSLGGRGLSAGANVLTF
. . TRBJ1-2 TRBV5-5 TGTGCCAGCAGCTTGGGCAGAAACTATGGCTACACCTTC CASSLGRNYGYTF
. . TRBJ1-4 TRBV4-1 TGCGCCAGCAGCAGCACAACCGGGACCCGAAATGAAAAACTGTTTTTT CASSSTTGTRNEKLFF
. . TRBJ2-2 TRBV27 TGTGCCAGCAGTTTATGGGCGGGTTCGAACACCGGGGAGCTGTTTTTT CASSLWAGSNTGELFF
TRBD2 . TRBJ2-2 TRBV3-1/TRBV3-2 TGTGCCAGCAGCCGAGAGCGGGGGGGCCTCTCGGGCGTCGGGGAGCTGTTTTTT CASSRERGGLSGVGELFF
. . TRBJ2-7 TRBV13 TGTGCCAGCAGCGCCCCGCGGACTTTGGGCCACGAGCAGTACTTC CASSAPRTLGHEQYF
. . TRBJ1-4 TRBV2 TGTGCCAGCAGTGACAGGGTAGCTAATGAAAAACTGTTTTTT CASSDRVANEKLFF